This T cell receptor (beta chain) is from a study of T cell repertoires in cytomegalovirus infection. Study outcomes and limitations: Totalled public TCR beta family frequency picked out people who carried CMV plus the relevant HLA. In two of eight donors, the top clonotype was HLA-C-restricted CMV-specific.

MiXCR, applied by TCRdb to the reads, yields one record per CDR3 protein. Of roughly 500,000 distinct CDR3 sequences listed, about 33% are singletons. On this clonotype: Its target is unknown.

The germline V gene has CDR1 SGHAT and CDR2 FQDESV (reference sequence). CDR3 size: 15 residues. The V and J ends lost 4 bases and 1 base, in that order; junction bases with no gene match: 5. The sequence was obtained from a human donor in good health (CMV status not recorded). Some clones in this sample may be carry-over from other donors' samples. The chain has TRBV11-1 and TRBJ2-7; 9 nucleotides match TRBD1. Sequencing used cultured PBMCs, obtained from culture after CMV antigen stimulation. This chain's CDR3 is CASSSMTGGSYEQYF. Here the CDR3 DNA reads TGTGCCAGCAGCTCCATGACAGGGGGTTCCTACGAGCAGTACTTC.